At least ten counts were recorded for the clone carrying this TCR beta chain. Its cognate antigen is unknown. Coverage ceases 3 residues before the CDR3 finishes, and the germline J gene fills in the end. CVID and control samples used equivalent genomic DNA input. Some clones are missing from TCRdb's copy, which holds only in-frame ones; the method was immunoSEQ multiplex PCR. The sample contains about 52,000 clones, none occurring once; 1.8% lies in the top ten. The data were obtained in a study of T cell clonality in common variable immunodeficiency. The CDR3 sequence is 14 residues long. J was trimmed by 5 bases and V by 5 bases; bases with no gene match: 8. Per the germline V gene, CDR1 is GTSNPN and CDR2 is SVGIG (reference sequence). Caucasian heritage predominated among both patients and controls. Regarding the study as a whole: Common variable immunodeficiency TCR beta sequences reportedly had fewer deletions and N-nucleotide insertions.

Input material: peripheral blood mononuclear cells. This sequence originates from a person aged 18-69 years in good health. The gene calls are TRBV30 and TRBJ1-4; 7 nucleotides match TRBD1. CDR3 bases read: TGTGCCTGGGGACCGGGACAGTCGAATGAAAAA. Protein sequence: CAWGPGQSNEK. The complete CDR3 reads CAWGPGQSNEKLFF.